The source of this T cell receptor beta chain is a study of CD8 T cells in ankylosing spondylitis. This clonotype was detected many times. The antigen remains unidentified. The authors made TCR beta libraries by quantitative 5'-RACE with molecular barcodes. Via MiXCR, TCRdb re-called the 5' RACE reads, giving one row per CDR3 protein. The data contain approximately 43,000 distinct CDR3 sequences, under 5% of them singletons. The study, taken as a whole, reports: A TCR beta motif of under ten highly homologous variants seemed to mark ankylosing spondylitis blood.

The sequenced sample consisted of blood, either unsorted or a sorted T cell fraction (not recorded which). This sequence was found in a female donor with ankylosing spondylitis or in good health (not recorded which).

CDR3 nucleotide sequence: TGTGCCAGCAGCGGCCTAGGGGGGTACACCGGGGAGCTGTTTTTT. Its protein is CASSGLGGYTGELFF. This rearrangement joins TRBV9 to TRBJ2-2; D is tentatively TRBD1 or TRBD2 (6 bases each). Germline CDR1 and CDR2: SGDLS and YYNGEE. CDR3 length: 15 residues. V lost 3 bases, J lost 3 bases, and 12 bases lay in between.